Presented here are 17 T cell receptor beta chains from one specimen sequenced in a study of T cell repertoires in aging, cancer and after chemotherapy. Amplification of TCR beta used genomic DNA extracted from peripheral blood. Multiplex touch-down PCR with TRB-A/B primers amplified rearranged V-D-J TRB sequences. Each CDR3 protein gets one entry after TCRdb re-called the multiplex PCR reads with MiXCR. The sample contains around 2,700 distinct CDR3 sequences, under 30% of which appear only once. Specimen: blood. Receptors were obtained from a human donor with a solid tumor.

This clonotype is judged medium-sized (0.01 to 0.1%). The rearrangement joins TRBV11-1 to TRBJ2-7, with D possibly being TRBD2 (6 bases). CDR1 and CDR2 (germline): SGHAT, FQDESV (reference sequence). With 5 bases removed from V and 1 base from J, the gap between germline ends came to 15 bases. This CDR3 spans 15 amino acids. Written as DNA, the CDR3 is TGTGCCAGCAGCCCGGGCAGGGCGGGATCCTACGAGCAGTACTTC. Its translation is CASSPGRAGSYEQYF.

The genes are TRBV28 and TRBJ1-1; D is possibly TRBD1 (5 bases). CDR1 is MDHEN and CDR2 is SYDVKM in the germline V gene. This CDR3 is built from 13 residues. V was cut by 5 bases and J by 3 bases, with 10 bases left in between. CDR3 nucleotides: TGTGCCAGCAGTGGGACCTGGGACACTGAAGCTTTCTTT. Translation gives CASSGTWDTEAFF.

By frequency in the sample, this clonotype is medium-sized (0.01 to 0.1%). The rearrangement links TRBV5-4 to TRBJ1-4; a weak D match, TRBD1 (5 bases). The CDR3 sequence is 16 residues long. Germline V gene sequence: CDR1 SGHNT, CDR2 YYREEE (reference sequence). V lost 10 bases and J 2 bases, leaving 21 bases between the germline ends. The CDR3 loop reads CAFNGQGWGTNEKLFF. CDR3 nucleotides: TGTGCCTTCAACGGGCAAGGGTGGGGGACTAATGAAAAACTGTTTTTT.

A note on this clonotype: A much larger clone differs from this one at a single base, so this may be a read error. V usage is TRBV6-1 and J usage is TRBJ2-1, with D unresolved. Germline V lookup: CDR1 MNHNS, CDR2 SASEGT. With 6 bases removed from V and 4 bases from J, the gap between germline ends came to 10 bases. The CDR3 totals 13 residues. The CDR3 nucleotides are TGTGCCAGCAGGCCGGATGCATACAATGAGCAGTTCTTC. Translating it yields CASRPDAYNEQFF.

The rearrangement joins TRBV7-9 to TRBJ2-7; D is undetermined. V lost 1 base and J 4 bases, leaving 8 bases between the germline ends. This CDR3 has 13 residues. Germline V gives CDR1 SEHNR, CDR2 FQNEAQ (reference sequence). CDR3 residues: CASSLEVKYEQYF. In DNA, the CDR3 is TGTGCCAGCAGCTTAGAGGTAAAGTACGAGCAGTACTTC.

This clonotype counts as medium-sized. The chain has TRBV5-4 and TRBJ1-3, with no clear D. V was cut by 4 bases and J by 2 bases, with 13 bases left in between. Germline V gene sequence: CDR1 SGHNT, CDR2 YYREEE (reference sequence). This CDR3 has 15 amino acids. The CDR3: CASSRGASAGNTIYF. DNA of the CDR3: TGTGCCAGCAGCCGTGGAGCTAGCGCTGGAAACACCATATATTTT.

CDR3 DNA: TGTGCCAGCAGTGATCGGGGGAACACTGAAGCTTTCTTT. Translating it yields CASSDRGNTEAFF. The chain combines TRBV2 with TRBJ1-1, with unresolved D. Looked up from germline, CDR1 is SNHLY and CDR2 is FYNNEI. This CDR3 comprises 13 residues. The V end was cut by 3 bases, the J end by 1 base, with 6 bases between. Variable domain in full (rest from reference TRBV2 and TRBJ1-1): EPEVTQTPSHQVTQMGQEVILRCVPISNHLYFYWYRQILGQKVEFLVSFYNNEISEKSEIFDDQFSVERPDGSNFTLKIRSTKLEDSAMYFCASSDRGNTEAFFGQGTRLTVV.

This clonotype was detected a few times. This chain joins TRBV5-1 and TRBJ1-3, with a weak D call TRBD1 (5 bases). The ends were cut back, 4 bases at V and 4 bases at J, with 18 bases in the middle. The CDR3 runs to 16 residues. Germline assignment: CDR1 SGHRS and CDR2 YFSETQ. DNA of the CDR3: TGCGCCAGCAGCCCGAATGCCCAGGGAGGCGGAAACACCATATATTTT. It is translated as CASSPNAQGGGNTIYF.

This clonotype was seen more than once but under ten times. V usage is TRBV28 and J usage is TRBJ2-1; a weak D match, TRBD1 (6 bases). Trimming cost V 7 bases and J 4 bases, with 11 bases left between them. Germline CDR1 reads MDHEN; CDR2 reads SYDVKM. The CDR3 extends over 13 amino acids. The CDR3: CASKFQGYNEQFF. The CDR3 DNA sequence: TGTGCCAGCAAGTTCCAGGGGTACAATGAGCAGTTCTTC.

The genes are TRBV7-2 and TRBJ2-1; D is possibly TRBD1 (6 bases). The CDR3 contains 17 residues. Germline values: CDR1 SGHTA, CDR2 FQGNSA. The V end was cut by 5 bases, the J end by 5 bases, with 22 bases between. This CDR3 is CASSPRQALSSDNEQFF. The DNA for the CDR3 is TGTGCCAGCAGCCCTCGACAGGCCTTAAGTAGCGACAATGAGCAGTTCTTC.

The chain links TRBV20-1 to TRBJ2-3; 12 bases are a match to TRBD2. There are 15 residues in the CDR3. V was pared by 6 bases and J by 0 bases, with 4 bases of the junction left unmatched. Germline CDR1 and CDR2: DFQATT and SNEGSKA (reference sequence). Written as DNA, the CDR3 is TGCAGTGCGACCGGGACTAGCGGGAGCACAGATACGCAGTATTTT. Residues: CSATGTSGSTDTQYF.

This clonotype is deemed medium-sized. The chain combines TRBV12-3 or TRBV12-4 with TRBJ2-1, with D perhaps matching TRBD2 (5 bases). With 3 bases removed from V and 5 bases from J, the gap between germline ends came to 14 bases. The CDR3 has 15 amino acids. The CDR3 region has the DNA TGTGCCAGCAGTTTCCGAAGCGGTGGGAACAATGAGCAGTTCTTC. It specifies CASSFRSGGNNEQFF.

The V call is TRBV2, the J call TRBJ1-2; D gene unclear. The CDR3 has 14 residues. CDR1 is SNHLY and CDR2 is FYNNEI in the germline V gene. V was clipped by 8 bases and J by 0 bases, with 13 bases between them. The CDR3 region has the DNA TGTGCCAGCTATGAAATGGAAGCTAACTATGGCTACACCTTC. This encodes CASYEMEANYGYTF.

Judged by abundance, this clonotype is medium-sized. J is TRBJ1-1 and V is TRBV6-5, with a weak D call TRBD1 (6 bases). In germline, CDR1 is MNHEY, CDR2 SVGAGI. The CDR3 is 15 amino acids. The germline V and J ends were trimmed by 5 bases and 4 bases, with 17 bases remaining between them. CDR3 protein: CASSAHREVGTEAFF. CDR3 DNA: TGTGCCAGCAGTGCGCACAGGGAGGTTGGCACTGAAGCTTTCTTT.

This clonotype is medium-sized within its sample. This chain joins TRBV6-4 and TRBJ2-2; possible D gene TRBD2, 5 bases. This CDR3 is built from 14 residues. Germline CDR1 MRHNA, CDR2 SNTAGT. V was pared by 6 bases and J by 4 bases, with 12 bases between. The CDR3 DNA follows: TGTGCCAGCAGGCGCCAAGAGGGCACCGGGGAGCTGTTTTTT. Its translation is CASRRQEGTGELFF.

This clonotype has more than one count but fewer than ten. The CDR3 region is CAISLDRSYGYTF. CDR3 bases: TGTGCCATCAGTCTGGACAGGAGTTATGGCTACACCTTC. The chain employs TRBV10-3 and TRBJ1-2; 7 bases are a match to TRBD1. CDR3 size: 13 residues. Per germline, CDR1 ENHRY and CDR2 SYGVKD. V lost 5 bases and J lost 5; bases outside the gene matches: 5.

In its sample, this clonotype is medium-sized. This chain links TRBV18 with TRBJ2-3; D could derive from TRBD1 or TRBD2 (5 bases each). In germline, CDR1 is KGHSH, CDR2 LQKENI. The CDR3 contains 16 residues. The V end was cut by 3 bases, the J end by 4 bases, with 17 bases between. CDR3 sequence reads: CASSPQNSGTADTQYF. CDR3 DNA: TGTGCCAGCTCACCTCAGAATTCAGGGACGGCAGATACGCAGTATTTT.